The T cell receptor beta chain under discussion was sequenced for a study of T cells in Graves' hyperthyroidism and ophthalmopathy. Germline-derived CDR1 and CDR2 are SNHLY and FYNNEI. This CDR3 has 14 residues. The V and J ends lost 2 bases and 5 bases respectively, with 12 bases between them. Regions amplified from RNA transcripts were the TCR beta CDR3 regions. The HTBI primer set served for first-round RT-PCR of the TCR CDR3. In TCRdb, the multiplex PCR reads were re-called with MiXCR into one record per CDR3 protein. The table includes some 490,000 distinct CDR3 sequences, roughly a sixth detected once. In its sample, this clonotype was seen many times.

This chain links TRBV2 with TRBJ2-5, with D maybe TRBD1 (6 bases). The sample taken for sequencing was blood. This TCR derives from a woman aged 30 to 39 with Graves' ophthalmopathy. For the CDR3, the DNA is TGTGCCAGCAGTGAACAGGGGCGGACGGAGACCCAGTACTTC. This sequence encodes CASSEQGRTETQYF.